The 18 T cell receptor beta chains below come from one sample, sequenced in a study of neurological immune-mediated disorders. A single record per CDR3 protein comes from TCRdb applying MiXCR to the 5' RACE reads. The data hold 25,000 to 30,000 distinct CDR3 sequences, with 5% to 8% observed a single time. Sequenced input: PBMCs. The receptors derive from a woman in her fifties or sixties in good health.

This clonotype came up many times. The chain uses TRBV20-1 and TRBJ1-2; D is uncertain. The CDR3 consists of 12 residues. Germline lookup yields CDR1 DFQATT and CDR2 SNEGSKA (reference sequence). Deletions cut 3 bases from V and 6 bases from J, with 11 bases between. The CDR3 loop is CSASHSTHGYTF. CDR3 sequence (DNA): TGCAGTGCTAGTCACAGCACCCATGGCTACACCTTC.

This clonotype was observed at least ten times. The gene calls are TRBV7-9 and TRBJ2-1; D gene unclear. Germline V CDR1 and CDR2: SEHNR, FQNEAQ (reference sequence). CDR3 length equals 17 residues. V lost 5 bases and J lost 9, with 26 bases in between. CDR3 sequence reads: CASSLRNRAQSSGEQFF. The CDR3 DNA is TGTGCCAGCAGCCTCCGGAACCGGGCCCAAAGTAGTGGTGAGCAGTTCTTC.

Ten or more counts support this clonotype. This chain joins TRBV2 and TRBJ1-3; no reliable D call. Trimming removed 3 bases from V and 0 bases from J, with 9 bases in between. CDR1 is SNHLY and CDR2 is FYNNEI in the germline V gene. CDR3 length equals 15 residues. The CDR3 DNA follows: TGTGCCAGCAGTGACCTTCGAAGCTCTGGAAACACCATATATTTT. Translation: CASSDLRSSGNTIYF.

This clonotype has a count of ten or more. The rearrangement joins TRBV7-9 to TRBJ2-1, with TRBD1 identical over 7 bases. Germline V gives CDR1 SEHNR, CDR2 FQNEAQ (reference sequence). This CDR3 has 14 residues. Losses at the gene ends were 6 bases for V and 7 bases for J; bases not matched to a gene: 9. The CDR3 region has the DNA TGTGCCAGCAGTCTTGACAGGGTAGGGAATGAGCAGTTCTTC. Translation gives CASSLDRVGNEQFF.

In this sample, this clonotype turned up many times. The chain carries TRBV5-1 and TRBJ1-1, with D tentatively TRBD1 (5 bases). The CDR3 length is 19 residues. CDR1 is SGHRS, CDR2 YFSETQ, per germline. Trimming pared 4 bases from V and 0 bases from J, leaving 25 bases between. The CDR3 DNA follows: TGCGCCAGCAGCCGGGGCCCAGGGTCCGTAGGGATGGTGAACACTGAAGCTTTCTTT. It yields the protein CASSRGPGSVGMVNTEAFF.

This clonotype showed up many times. This chain joins TRBV5-1 and TRBJ1-1; 7 bases align to TRBD1. The ends lost 5 bases at V and 4 bases at J; junction bases unmatched: 11. Germline lookup yields CDR1 SGHRS and CDR2 YFSETQ. This CDR3 spans 15 amino acids. The CDR3 DNA sequence: TGCGCCAGCAGAACGAATGGACAGGTGACCACTGAAGCTTTCTTT. The encoded protein is CASRTNGQVTTEAFF.

This clonotype was observed at least ten times. The V gene is TRBV6-5, the J gene TRBJ1-2; D not resolved. CDR1 is MNHEY and CDR2 is SVGAGI in the germline V gene. This CDR3 comprises 13 residues. The V end was cut by 6 bases, the J end by 8 bases, with 16 bases between. The CDR3 region has the DNA TGTGCCAGCAGCCCCGGGCTAAAGGCAGGCTACACCTTC. Amino acids: CASSPGLKAGYTF.

The table lists this clonotype with many counts. The rearrangement joins TRBV20-1 to TRBJ1-5; D gene uncertain. Per germline, CDR1 DFQATT and CDR2 SNEGSKA (reference sequence). V dropped 3 bases and J dropped 0 bases, with 12 bases sitting between them. CDR3 length: 15 amino acids. The CDR3 DNA sequence: TGCAGTGCTAGTGATCAACAGTATAGCAATCAGCCCCAGCATTTT. This gives the protein CSASDQQYSNQPQHF.

This clonotype showed up many times. This chain joins TRBV5-1 and TRBJ1-4, with 7 nucleotides matching TRBD1. V was clipped by 4 bases and J by 4 bases; unmatched bases: 4. CDR1 SGHRS and CDR2 YFSETQ come from the germline V gene. There are 14 residues in the CDR3. The CDR3 loop reads CASSAGQSNEKLFF. The CDR3 DNA sequence: TGCGCCAGCAGCGCGGGACAGAGTAATGAAAAACTGTTTTTT.

This clonotype was counted at least ten times. This chain joins TRBV20-1 and TRBJ2-1; 9 bases are a match to TRBD2. Looked up from germline, CDR1 is DFQATT and CDR2 is SNEGSKA (reference sequence). The J segment lost 8 bases and the V segment lost 6 bases, leaving 14 bases of the junction unmatched. The CDR3 extends over 15 amino acids. The CDR3, as DNA: TGCAGTGCCGAACCGCTCGGGCGGGGGGGCGATGAGCAGTTCTTC. The encoded protein is CSAEPLGRGGDEQFF.

In this sample, this clonotype turned up many times. The J gene is TRBJ2-7, the V gene TRBV6-1, with D unresolved. In germline, CDR1 is MNHNS, CDR2 SASEGT. Trimming cost V 4 bases and J 3 bases, with 4 bases left between them. This CDR3 spans 11 amino acids. The CDR3 protein is CASSVGYEQYF. The CDR3 bases are TGTGCCAGCAGTGTAGGCTACGAGCAGTACTTC.

This clonotype was counted many times. The chain employs TRBV6-6 and TRBJ2-6, with D hard to call. CDR1 is MNHNY, CDR2 SVGAGI, per germline (reference sequence). This CDR3 has 16 residues. The V end was cut by 4 bases, the J end by 0 bases, with 10 bases between. CDR3 bases: TGTGCCAGCAGTTCCCAAAAATCCTCTGGGGCCAACGTCCTGACTTTC. Its translation is CASSSQKSSGANVLTF.

This clonotype was seen only a few times. The V and J genes are TRBV7-2 and TRBJ1-1, with D tentatively TRBD1 (5 bases). CDR3 length: 13 residues. Per germline, CDR1 SGHTA and CDR2 FQGNSA. V lost 3 bases, J lost 5 bases, and 10 bases lay in between. For the CDR3, the DNA is TGTGCCAGCAGCTTCGGGGGGAAGACTGAAGCTTTCTTT. Its protein is CASSFGGKTEAFF.

This clonotype has at least ten counts. The J gene is TRBJ2-7, the V gene TRBV20-1; 10 bases fit TRBD1. Per the germline V gene, CDR1 is DFQATT and CDR2 is SNEGSKA (reference sequence). V dropped 4 bases and J dropped 5; count of bases not matched to a gene: 8. The CDR3 runs to 14 residues. The CDR3 DNA is TGCAGTGCTAAGAGACAGGGGGCGTTCAACGAGCAGTACTTC. Its protein is CSAKRQGAFNEQYF.

This clonotype came up many times. The chain joins TRBV25-1 to TRBJ1-3, with D tentatively TRBD1 (5 bases). The CDR3 consists of 11 residues. V was shortened by 7 bases and J by 8 bases, with 9 bases between the two germline ends. Germline-derived CDR1 and CDR2 are MGHDK and SYGVNS. In DNA, the CDR3 is TGTGCCAGCACCCCGGGGGACACCATATATTTT. Its translation is CASTPGDTIYF.

This clonotype was counted at least ten times. The CDR3 DNA reads TGCAGTGCTACAGCTACCATCTATGGCTACACCTTC. It translates to CSATATIYGYTF. The chain uses TRBV20-1 and TRBJ1-2; no clear D. Germline V gene lookup returns CDR1 DFQATT and CDR2 SNEGSKA (reference sequence). The CDR3 covers 12 residues. Trimming cost V 4 bases and J 4 bases, with 10 bases left between them.

The rearrangement links TRBV3-1 to TRBJ1-1, with D perhaps matching TRBD1 (5 bases). The CDR3 spans 15 residues. Trimming pared 2 bases from V and 5 bases from J, leaving 15 bases between. Germline values: CDR1 LGHDT, CDR2 YNNKEL (reference sequence). DNA of the CDR3: TGTGCCAGCAGCCAACCCGGGGCAGGGAGGACTGAAGCTTTCTTT. Translated, it gives CASSQPGAGRTEAFF.

This clonotype was seen many times. This chain connects TRBV11-2 to TRBJ2-5; 7 positions agree with TRBD2. The germline V gene has CDR1 SGHAT and CDR2 FQNNGV. This CDR3 is built from 15 residues. J was trimmed by 7 bases and V by 0 bases; bases with no gene match: 8. The DNA of the CDR3 is TGTGCCAGCAGCTTAGAGCCGTCCAGCGGGGCGACCCAGTACTTC. It yields the protein CASSLEPSSGATQYF.